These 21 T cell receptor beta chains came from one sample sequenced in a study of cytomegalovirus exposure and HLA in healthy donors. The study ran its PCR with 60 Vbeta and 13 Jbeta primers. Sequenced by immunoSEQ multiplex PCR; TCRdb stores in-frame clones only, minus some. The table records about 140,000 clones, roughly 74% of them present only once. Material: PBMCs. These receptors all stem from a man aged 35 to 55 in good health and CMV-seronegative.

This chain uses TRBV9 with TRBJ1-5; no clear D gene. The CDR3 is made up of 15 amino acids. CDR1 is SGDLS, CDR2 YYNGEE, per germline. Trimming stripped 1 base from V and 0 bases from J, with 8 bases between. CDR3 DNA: TGTGCCAGCAGCGTAATGGGAGATAGCAATCAGCCCCAGCATTTT. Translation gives CASSVMGDSNQPQHF.

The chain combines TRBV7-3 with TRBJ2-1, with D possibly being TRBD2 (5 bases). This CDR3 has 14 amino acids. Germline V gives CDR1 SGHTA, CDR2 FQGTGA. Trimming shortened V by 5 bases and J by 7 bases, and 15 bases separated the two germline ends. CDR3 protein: CASSLPGIINEQFF. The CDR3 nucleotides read TGTGCCAGCAGCCTCCCCGGGATAATAAATGAGCAGTTCTTC.

The CDR3 protein is CASGPGSSGNNEQFF. The CDR3, as DNA: TGTGCTAGTGGACCTGGATCTAGCGGAAACAATGAGCAGTTCTTC. This chain uses TRBV12-5 with TRBJ2-1; TRBD2 matches at 7 bases. J was trimmed by 5 bases and V by 6 bases; bases with no gene match: 10. CDR1 and CDR2 (germline): LGHNT, FRNRAP. There are 15 residues in the CDR3.

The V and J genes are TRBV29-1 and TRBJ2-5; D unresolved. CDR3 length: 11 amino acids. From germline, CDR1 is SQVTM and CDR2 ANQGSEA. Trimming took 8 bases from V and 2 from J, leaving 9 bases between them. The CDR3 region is CSPFGQETQYF. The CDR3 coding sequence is TGCAGCCCGTTCGGGCAAGAGACCCAGTACTTC.

CDR3 in amino acids: CAWSPPGRPGELFF. CDR3 in DNA: TGTGCCTGGAGTCCGCCAGGTCGTCCCGGGGAGCTGTTTTTT. The J gene is TRBJ2-2, the V gene TRBV30, with no clear D. The CDR3 totals 14 residues. Trimming took off 2 bases at V and 6 bases at J, with 13 bases between the two ends. Germline V gene lookup returns CDR1 GTSNPN and CDR2 SVGIG (reference sequence).

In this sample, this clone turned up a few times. CDR3 bases: TGCAGCGTGGGAACAGGGGGCGCGACTTTCTTT. It is translated as CSVGTGGATFF. The chain recombines TRBV29-1 with TRBJ1-1, with 9 bases matching TRBD1. Germline CDR1 SQVTM, CDR2 ANQGSEA. The ends lost 6 bases at V and 12 bases at J; junction bases unmatched: 8. The CDR3 has 11 residues.

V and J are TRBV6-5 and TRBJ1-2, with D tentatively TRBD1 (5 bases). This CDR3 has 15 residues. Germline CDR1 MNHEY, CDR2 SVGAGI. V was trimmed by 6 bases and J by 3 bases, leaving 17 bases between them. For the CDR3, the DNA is TGTGCCAGCAGCAACCAGGGAGGGAGAGACTATGGCTACACCTTC. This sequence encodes CASSNQGGRDYGYTF.

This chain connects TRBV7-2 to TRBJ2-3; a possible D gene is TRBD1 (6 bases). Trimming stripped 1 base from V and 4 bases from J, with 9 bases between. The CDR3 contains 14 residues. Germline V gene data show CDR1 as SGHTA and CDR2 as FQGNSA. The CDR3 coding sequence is TGTGCCAGCAGCTTAGTACAGGGTCCAGATACGCAGTATTTT. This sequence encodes CASSLVQGPDTQYF.

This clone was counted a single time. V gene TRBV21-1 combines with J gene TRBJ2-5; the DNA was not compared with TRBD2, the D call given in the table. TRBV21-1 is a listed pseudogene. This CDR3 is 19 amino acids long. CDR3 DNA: TGTGCCAGCAGCAAAGGGGTAGATTCTAGGCGGGGGGGCCTGAAGACCCAGTACTTC. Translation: CASSKGVDSRRGGLKTQYF.

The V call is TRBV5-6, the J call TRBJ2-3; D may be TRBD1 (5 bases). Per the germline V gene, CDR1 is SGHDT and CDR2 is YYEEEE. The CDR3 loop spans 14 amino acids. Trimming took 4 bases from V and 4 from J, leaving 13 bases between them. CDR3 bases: TGTGCCAGCAGCCGGCGCAGGGTTTCAGATACGCAGTATTTT. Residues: CASSRRRVSDTQYF.

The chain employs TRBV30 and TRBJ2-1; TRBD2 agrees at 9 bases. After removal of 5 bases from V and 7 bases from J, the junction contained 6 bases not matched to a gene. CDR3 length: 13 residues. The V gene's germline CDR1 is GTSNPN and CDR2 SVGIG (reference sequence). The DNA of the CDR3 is TGTGCCTGGGCGGGACTAGCCGGGAATGAGCAGTTCTTC. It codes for CAWAGLAGNEQFF.

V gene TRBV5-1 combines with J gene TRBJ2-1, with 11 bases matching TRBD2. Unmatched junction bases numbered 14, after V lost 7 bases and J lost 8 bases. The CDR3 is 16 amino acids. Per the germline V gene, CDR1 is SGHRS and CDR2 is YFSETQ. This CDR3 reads CASRKTSGVARDEQFF. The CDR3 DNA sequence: TGCGCCAGCCGAAAGACTAGCGGGGTCGCTAGGGATGAGCAGTTCTTC.

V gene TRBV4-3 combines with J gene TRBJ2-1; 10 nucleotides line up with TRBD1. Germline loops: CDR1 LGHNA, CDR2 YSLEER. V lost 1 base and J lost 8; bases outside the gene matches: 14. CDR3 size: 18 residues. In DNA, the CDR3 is TGCGCCAGCAGCCAAGTTGAGTTTTGGGACAGGGGCCTCGATGAGCAGTTCTTC. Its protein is CASSQVEFWDRGLDEQFF.

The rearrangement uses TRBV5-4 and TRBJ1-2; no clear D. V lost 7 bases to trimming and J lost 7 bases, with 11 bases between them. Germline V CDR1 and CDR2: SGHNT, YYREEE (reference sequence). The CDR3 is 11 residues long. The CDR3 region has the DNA TGTGCCAGCCGAGGGTATTCTGGCTACACCTTC. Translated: CASRGYSGYTF.

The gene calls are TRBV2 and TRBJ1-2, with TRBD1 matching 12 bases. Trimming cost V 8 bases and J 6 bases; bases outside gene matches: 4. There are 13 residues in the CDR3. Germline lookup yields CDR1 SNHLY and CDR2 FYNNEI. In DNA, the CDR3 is TGTGCCAGCGTCGGGACAGGGGGCGATGGCTACACCTTC. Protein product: CASVGTGGDGYTF.

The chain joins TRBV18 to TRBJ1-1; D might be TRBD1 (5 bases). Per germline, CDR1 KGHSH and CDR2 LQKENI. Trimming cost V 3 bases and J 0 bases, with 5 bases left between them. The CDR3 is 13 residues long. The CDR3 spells CASSPDMNTEAFF. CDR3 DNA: TGTGCCAGCTCACCGGACATGAACACTGAAGCTTTCTTT.

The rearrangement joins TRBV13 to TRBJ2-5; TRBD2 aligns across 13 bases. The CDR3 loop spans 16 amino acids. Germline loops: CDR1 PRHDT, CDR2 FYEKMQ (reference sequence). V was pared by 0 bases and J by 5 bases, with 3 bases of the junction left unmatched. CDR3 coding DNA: TGTGCCAGCAGCTTAGGACTAGCGGGGGGGTTGGAGACCCAGTACTTC. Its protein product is CASSLGLAGGLETQYF. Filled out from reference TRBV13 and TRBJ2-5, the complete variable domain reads AAGVIQSPRHLIKEKRETATLKCYPIPRHDTVYWYQQGPGQDPQFLISFYEKMQSDKGSIPDRFSAQQFSDYHSELNMSSLELGDSALYFCASSLGLAGGLETQYFGPGTRLLVL.

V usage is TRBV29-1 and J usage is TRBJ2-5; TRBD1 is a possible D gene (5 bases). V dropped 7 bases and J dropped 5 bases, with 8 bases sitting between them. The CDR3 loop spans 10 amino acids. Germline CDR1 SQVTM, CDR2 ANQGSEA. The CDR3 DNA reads TGCAGCGACGGACACGAGACCCAGTACTTC. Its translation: CSDGHETQYF.

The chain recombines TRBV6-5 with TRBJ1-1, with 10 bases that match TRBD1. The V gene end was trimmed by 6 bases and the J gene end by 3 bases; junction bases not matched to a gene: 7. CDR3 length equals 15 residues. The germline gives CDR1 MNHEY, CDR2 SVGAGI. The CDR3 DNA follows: TGTGCCAGCAGCCGGGACAGGGGAGGGTACACTGAAGCTTTCTTT. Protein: CASSRDRGGYTEAFF.

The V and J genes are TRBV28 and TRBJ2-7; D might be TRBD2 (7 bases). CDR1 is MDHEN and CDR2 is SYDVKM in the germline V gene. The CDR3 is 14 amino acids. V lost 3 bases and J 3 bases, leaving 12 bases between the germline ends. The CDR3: CASSFGGARYEQYF. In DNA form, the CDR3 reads TGTGCCAGCAGTTTTGGGGGGGCCCGCTACGAGCAGTACTTC.

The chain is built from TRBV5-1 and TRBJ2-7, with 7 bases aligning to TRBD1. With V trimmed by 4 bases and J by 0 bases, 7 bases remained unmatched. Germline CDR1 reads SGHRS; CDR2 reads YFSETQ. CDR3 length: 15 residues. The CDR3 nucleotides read TGCGCCAGCAGCCACGAGACAGGGAGCTCCTACGAGCAGTACTTC. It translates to CASSHETGSSYEQYF.